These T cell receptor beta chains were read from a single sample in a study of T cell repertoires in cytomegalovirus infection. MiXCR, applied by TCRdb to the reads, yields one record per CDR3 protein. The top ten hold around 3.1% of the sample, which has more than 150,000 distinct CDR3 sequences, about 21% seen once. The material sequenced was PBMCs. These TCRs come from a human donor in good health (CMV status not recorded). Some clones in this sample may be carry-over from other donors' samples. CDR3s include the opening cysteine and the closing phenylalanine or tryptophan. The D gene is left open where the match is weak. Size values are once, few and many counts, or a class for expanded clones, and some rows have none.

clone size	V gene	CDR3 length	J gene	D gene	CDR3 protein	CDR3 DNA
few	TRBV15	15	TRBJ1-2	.	CATSRDREVVYGYTF	TGTGCCACCAGCAGAGATAGGGAGGTGGTCTATGGCTACACCTTC
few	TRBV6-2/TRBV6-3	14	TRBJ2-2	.	CASLIAPNTGELFF	TGTGCCAGCCTGATCGCTCCTAACACCGGGGAGCTGTTTTTT
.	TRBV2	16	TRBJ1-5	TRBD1	CASRAGTANSNQPQHF	TGTGCCAGCAGGGCGGGGACAGCGAATAGCAATCAGCCCCAGCATTTT
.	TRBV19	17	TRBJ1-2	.	CASSIVGKTPHQEGYTF	TGTGCCAGTAGTATTGTGGGCAAGACACCCCATCAGGAAGGCTACACCTTC
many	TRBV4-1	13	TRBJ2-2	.	CATTVWGAGELFF	TGCGCCACCACTGTATGGGGGGCCGGGGAGCTGTTTTTT
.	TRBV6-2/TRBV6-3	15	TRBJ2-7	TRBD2	CASSPPGTTIYEQYF	TGTGCCAGCAGTCCCCCCGGGACTACCATCTACGAGCAGTACTTC
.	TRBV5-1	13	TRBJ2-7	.	CASRIGHSNEQYF	TGCGCCAGCAGAATTGGACATTCCAACGAGCAGTACTTC
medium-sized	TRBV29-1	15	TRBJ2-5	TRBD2	CSVSGLAGASETQYF	TGCAGCGTTTCCGGACTAGCGGGAGCCTCGGAGACCCAGTACTTC
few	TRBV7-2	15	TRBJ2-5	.	CASSLAAGAGKTQYF	TGTGCCAGCAGCTTAGCGGCGGGGGCCGGGAAGACCCAGTACTTC
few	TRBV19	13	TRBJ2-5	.	CASSPWNGETQYF	TGTGCCAGTAGTCCGTGGAACGGTGAGACCCAGTACTTC
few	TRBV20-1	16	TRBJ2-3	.	CSARDRLPLSTDTQYF	TGCAGTGCTAGAGACCGACTACCTCTAAGCACAGATACGCAGTATTTT
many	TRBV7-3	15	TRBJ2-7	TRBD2	CASSLTSGGPYEQYF	TGTGCCAGCAGCTTAACTAGCGGGGGCCCTTACGAGCAGTACTTC
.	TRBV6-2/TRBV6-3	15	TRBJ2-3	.	CASSYSVSAPAGQYF	TGTGCCAGCAGTTACTCGGTTAGCGCCCCAGCCGGGCAGTATTTT
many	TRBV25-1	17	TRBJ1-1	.	CASSPQRGRFMNTEAFF	TGTGCCAGCAGTCCCCAGAGGGGACGCTTCATGAACACTGAAGCTTTCTTT
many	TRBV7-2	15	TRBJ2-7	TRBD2	CASSLGTSGSLEQYF	TGTGCCAGCAGCTTAGGTACTAGCGGGAGTCTCGAGCAGTACTTC
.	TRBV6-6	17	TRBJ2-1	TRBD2	CASSYPYGRANHNEQFF	TGTGCCAGCAGTTACCCCTACGGGAGGGCCAACCACAATGAGCAGTTCTTC
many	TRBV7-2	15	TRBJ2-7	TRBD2	CASSFDRGSSYEQYF	TGTGCCAGCAGCTTCGATCGCGGGAGCTCCTACGAGCAGTACTTC
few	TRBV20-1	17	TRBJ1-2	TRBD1	CSAKDPGQGRNNYGYTF	TGCAGTGCTAAGGACCCGGGACAGGGGAGAAATAACTATGGCTACACCTTC
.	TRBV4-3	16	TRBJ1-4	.	CASSQDLTGSNEKLFF	TGCGCCAGCAGCCAAGATCTTACGGGGTCTAATGAAAAACTGTTTTTT
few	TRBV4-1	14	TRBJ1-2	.	CASSQDLGSYGYTF	TGCGCCAGCAGCCAAGATTTGGGGAGCTATGGCTACACCTTC
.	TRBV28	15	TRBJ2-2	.	CASRGGGQPTGELFF	TGTGCCAGCAGGGGGGGGGGACAACCTACCGGGGAGCTGTTTTTT
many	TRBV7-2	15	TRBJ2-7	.	CASSLTAATSYEQYF	TGTGCCAGCAGCTTAACGGCAGCGACTTCCTACGAGCAGTACTTC
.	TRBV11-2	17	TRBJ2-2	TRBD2	CASSSTFGTSGTGELFF	TGTGCCAGCAGCTCAACATTCGGGACTAGCGGCACCGGGGAGCTGTTTTTT
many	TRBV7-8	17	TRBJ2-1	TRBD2	CASSFRSGTSGSDEQFF	TGTGCCAGCAGCTTTCGGTCCGGGACTAGCGGGAGTGATGAGCAGTTCTTC
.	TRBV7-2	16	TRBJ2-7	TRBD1	CASSLTGTAHSYEQYF	TGTGCCAGCAGCCTCACCGGGACAGCACACTCCTACGAGCAGTACTTC
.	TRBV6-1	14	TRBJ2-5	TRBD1	CASSSTGVQETQYF	TGTGCCAGCAGTTCAACAGGGGTCCAAGAGACCCAGTACTTC
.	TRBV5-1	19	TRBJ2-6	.	CASSAYPRGSESGANVLTF	TGCGCCAGCAGCGCGTATCCCCGGGGGAGTGAGTCTGGGGCCAACGTCCTGACTTTC
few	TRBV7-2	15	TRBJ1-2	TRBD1	CASSLFGQGAYGYTF	TGTGCCAGCAGCTTATTTGGACAGGGCGCCTATGGCTACACCTTC
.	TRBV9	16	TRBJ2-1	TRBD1	CASSPPGGKSYNEQFF	TGTGCCAGCAGTCCCCCAGGGGGAAAGTCCTACAATGAGCAGTTCTTC
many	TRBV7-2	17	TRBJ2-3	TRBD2	CASSLTIREGSTDTQYF	TGTGCCAGCAGCTTAACGATCCGGGAGGGGAGTACAGATACGCAGTATTTT
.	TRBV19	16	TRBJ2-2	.	CASSFGGRPNTGELFF	TGTGCCAGTAGTTTCGGGGGACGACCGAACACCGGGGAGCTGTTTTTT
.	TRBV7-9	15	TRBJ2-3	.	CASSSAGDSTDTQYF	TGTGCCAGCAGCTCTGCAGGGGATTCGACAGATACGCAGTATTTT
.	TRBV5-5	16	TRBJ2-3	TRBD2	CASSPGLAGATDTQYF	TGTGCCAGCAGCCCCGGACTAGCGGGAGCCACAGATACGCAGTATTTT
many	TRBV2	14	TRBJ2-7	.	CASSVRDIFYEQYF	TGTGCCAGCAGTGTAAGGGACATCTTCTACGAGCAGTACTTC
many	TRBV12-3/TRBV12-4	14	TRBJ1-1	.	CASSLRVPNTEAFF	TGTGCCAGCAGTCTCAGGGTGCCGAACACTGAAGCTTTCTTT
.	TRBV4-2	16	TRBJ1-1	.	CASSPEGRGLDTEAFF	TGTGCCAGCAGCCCCGAGGGGAGAGGTCTCGACACTGAAGCTTTCTTT
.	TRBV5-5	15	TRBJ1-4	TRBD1	CASSLRTGAGEKLFF	TGTGCCAGCAGCTTGAGGACAGGCGCGGGTGAAAAACTGTTTTTT
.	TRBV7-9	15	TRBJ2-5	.	CVSSLAQRGAETQYF	TGTGTCAGCAGCTTAGCCCAACGTGGGGCAGAGACCCAGTACTTC
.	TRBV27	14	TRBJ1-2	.	CASSPSYFNYGYTF	TGTGCCAGCAGTCCCAGCTACTTTAACTATGGCTACACCTTC
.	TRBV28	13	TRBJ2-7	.	CASNAGRAYEQYF	TGTGCCAGCAACGCGGGCAGGGCCTACGAGCAGTACTTC